One sample yielded the 14 T cell receptor beta chains listed below, sequenced in a study of T cell changes during pregnancy in multiple sclerosis. Some clones are missing from TCRdb's copy, which holds only in-frame ones; the method was immunoSEQ multiplex PCR. The sample yields tens of thousands of clones, 85% to 90% seen once. The source material was peripheral blood, sampled in the first trimester of pregnancy. Receptors originate from a female donor in good health, enrolled as a control in a pregnancy study.

The chain employs TRBV10-3 and TRBJ2-7; D gene ambiguous. The CDR3 is 14 residues long. Trimming removed 0 bases at V and 3 bases at J, with 9 bases between. Germline CDR1 is ENHRY and CDR2 is SYGVKD. CDR3: CAISESGRNYEQYF. The CDR3 bases are TGTGCCATCAGTGAGTCGGGCAGAAACTACGAGCAGTACTTC.

The genes are TRBV6-1 and TRBJ2-1, with D unresolved. The CDR3 is 16 amino acids. CDR1 is MNHNS, CDR2 SASEGT, per germline. V lost 2 bases and J lost 4, with 15 bases in between. The DNA of the CDR3 is TGTGCCAGCAGTGAAACTTTCGAGCTCCCTTACAATGAGCAGTTCTTC. As protein: CASSETFELPYNEQFF.

This chain joins TRBV15 and TRBJ2-5, with 10 bases identical to TRBD2. The CDR3 runs 17 residues. V gave up 0 bases and J gave up 5 bases; unmatched junction bases: 9. CDR1 and CDR2 (germline): LNHNV, YYDKDF (reference sequence). The CDR3 loop reads CATSRDLQAGGGETQYF. CDR3 in DNA: TGTGCCACCAGCAGAGATCTACAAGCGGGAGGGGGGGAGACCCAGTACTTC. Together with reference TRBV15 and TRBJ2-5, the CDR3 gives the full variable domain: DAMVIQNPRYQVTQFGKPVTLSCSQTLNHNVMYWYQQKSSQAPKLLFHYYDKDFNNEADTPDNFQSRRPNTSFCFLDIRSPGLGDTAMYLCATSRDLQAGGGETQYFGPGTRLLVL.

This sequence joins TRBV28 and TRBJ2-3; TRBD1 matches at 8 bases. Looked up from germline, CDR1 is MDHEN and CDR2 is SYDVKM. Trimming took 6 bases from V and 2 from J; bases not matched to a gene: 10. CDR3 length: 16 residues. The DNA of the CDR3 is TGTGCCAGCAGCTCTCTGGGACAGGTGAACACAGATACGCAGTATTTT. This encodes CASSSLGQVNTDTQYF.

V gene TRBV18 combines with J gene TRBJ2-2; a weak D match, TRBD1 (5 bases). The CDR3 totals 12 residues. The V gene lost 8 bases and the J gene lost 2 bases, with 6 bases spanning the gap. Germline CDR1 is KGHSH and CDR2 is LQKENI. Here the CDR3 DNA reads TGTGCCAGCCAGGGCAACACCGGGGAGCTGTTTTTT. Translating it yields CASQGNTGELFF.

The chain combines TRBV27 with TRBJ2-3; 11 nucleotides line up with TRBD2. CDR3 size: 18 residues. In germline, CDR1 is MNHEY, CDR2 SMNVEV (reference sequence). With 3 bases clipped from V and 3 bases from J, the junction kept 11 bases outside the gene matches. The CDR3 is CASSLWIAGGPWTDTQYF. In DNA form, the CDR3 reads TGTGCCAGCAGTTTGTGGATAGCGGGGGGGCCATGGACAGATACGCAGTATTTT.

V is TRBV28 and J is TRBJ1-4; D gene ambiguous. In germline, CDR1 is MDHEN, CDR2 SYDVKM. V gave up 2 bases and J gave up 4 bases, with 5 bases separating them. The CDR3 extends over 13 amino acids. Written as DNA, the CDR3 is TGTGCCAGCAGTTTAGTACTTAATGAAAAACTGTTTTTT. Protein sequence: CASSLVLNEKLFF.

This clone was seen a single time. The V call is TRBV5-6, the J call TRBJ2-7; D gene unclear. The V and J ends lost 4 bases and 0 bases respectively, with 8 bases between them. The CDR3 runs 13 residues. In germline, CDR1 is SGHDT, CDR2 YYEEEE. The CDR3 DNA sequence: TGTGCCAGCAGCCCCTTAGTCTCCTACGAGCAGTACTTC. Protein: CASSPLVSYEQYF.

The chain is built from TRBV6-6 and TRBJ1-5, with unresolved D. Trimming stripped 2 bases from V and 9 bases from J, with 14 bases between. Germline V gene lookup returns CDR1 MNHNY and CDR2 SVGAGI (reference sequence). This CDR3 spans 14 amino acids. CDR3 loop: CASSYGSQTGPQHF. The CDR3 bases are TGTGCCAGCAGTTACGGCAGTCAAACGGGGCCCCAGCATTTT.

The chain's CDR3 is CASSLSPVYGYTF. The CDR3 DNA sequence: TGTGCCAGCAGTTTATCTCCGGTGTATGGCTACACCTTC. The rearrangement uses TRBV27 and TRBJ1-2; no clear D. CDR3 length: 13 amino acids. Trimming pared 0 bases from V and 5 bases from J, leaving 7 bases between. Germline values: CDR1 MNHEY, CDR2 SMNVEV (reference sequence).

This clone appeared a few times. The chain employs TRBV29-1 and TRBJ1-1, with a possible D match to TRBD1 (6 bases). Germline V CDR1 and CDR2: SQVTM, ANQGSEA. Deletions cut 7 bases from V and 0 bases from J, with 9 bases between. CDR3 length: 12 residues. CDR3 protein: CSAGQLNTEAFF. The CDR3 nucleotides read TGCAGCGCAGGACAGTTGAACACTGAAGCTTTCTTT.

The rearrangement links TRBV4-1 to TRBJ2-1; 7 positions match TRBD2. The V and J ends lost 3 bases and 2 bases, in that order; junction bases with no gene match: 7. Germline V gene sequence: CDR1 MGHRA, CDR2 YSYEKL. This CDR3 region has 16 residues. The CDR3 bases are TGCGCCAGCAGCCACCCCCCGGCGGGGGCCTACAATGAGCAGTTCTTC. It encodes CASSHPPAGAYNEQFF.

The chain uses TRBV6-4 and TRBJ2-1, with TRBD2 matching over 9 bases. The germline V gene has CDR1 MRHNA and CDR2 SNTAGT. CDR3 length equals 15 residues. V shed 3 bases, J shed 9 bases, and the junction held 9 bases outside the gene matches. The CDR3 spells CASSDVAGVAVEQFF. The CDR3 nucleotides read TGTGCCAGCAGTGATGTAGCGGGAGTAGCAGTTGAGCAGTTCTTC.

About this clone: One end of the junction fails to match germline, which may point to a read error. CDR3 sequence reads: CASSGGETQYF. Here the CDR3 DNA reads TGTGCTAGCAGCGGGGGGGAGACCCAGTACTTC. The chain joins TRBV7-7 to TRBJ2-5, with 9 bases that match TRBD2. The V gene's germline CDR1 is SSHAT and CDR2 FNYEAQ (reference sequence). This CDR3 is built from 11 residues.